This T cell receptor beta chain was captured in a study of cytomegalovirus exposure and HLA in healthy donors. Turning to the study itself: Genotyping of 400 or so donors showed that around 81% belonged to the Caucasian-associated ancestry cluster.

The CDR3 consists of 14 residues. J gave up 7 bases and V 4 bases, and 7 bases lay outside the gene matches. The germline gives CDR1 MRHNA, CDR2 SNTAGT. The PCR had 60 Vbeta and 13 Jbeta primers. Clones were sequenced by immunoSEQ multiplex PCR, and TCRdb holds only the in-frame ones, with some missing. Among about 160,000 clones listed, 60% to 85% were seen once. The sample was PBMCs. The chain joins TRBV6-4 to TRBJ1-5, with 7 bases fitting TRBD1. The origin of this receptor is a man aged 40-50 years in good health and CMV-seropositive. The CDR3: CASSASVGGQPQHF. DNA for the CDR3: TGTGCCAGCAGTGCCTCCGTAGGGGGCCAGCCCCAGCATTTT.